Presented here are 2 T cell receptor beta chains from one specimen sequenced in a study of T cells in Graves' hyperthyroidism and ophthalmopathy. The investigators amplified TCR beta CDR3 regions from RNA transcripts. Initially, a first-round RT-PCR of the TCR CDR3 employed the HTBI primer set. TCRdb recomputed calls from the multiplex PCR reads with MiXCR, one row per CDR3 protein. Of roughly 700,000 distinct CDR3 sequences detected, 14% appear once; the ten largest clones hold 10% to 13%. Sequenced input: blood. Receptors originate from a young woman with Graves' hyperthyroidism.

Regarding this clonotype: A much larger clone differs by one base, so this may be a read error. The chain has TRBV7-9 and TRBJ2-7, with 7 bases fitting TRBD2. The V and J ends lost 5 bases and 7 bases, in that order; junction bases with no gene match: 17. This CDR3 contains 16 residues. CDR1 and CDR2 (germline): SEHNR, FQNEAQ (reference sequence). CDR3 in amino acids: CASSPIPGGDYNEQYF. For the CDR3, the DNA is TGTGCCAGCAGCCCGATACCTGGGGGGGACTACAATGAGCAGTACTTC. Using reference TRBV7-9 and TRBJ2-7 for the parts outside the CDR3, the full variable domain is DTGVSQNPRHKITKRGQNVTFRCDPISEHNRLYWYRQTLGQGPEFLTYFQNEAQLEKSRLLSDRFSAERPKGSFSTLEIQRTEQGDSAMYLCASSPIPGGDYNEQYFGPGTRLTVT.

This clonotype was observed many times. The rearrangement uses TRBV11-2 and TRBJ2-7; TRBD1 agrees at 7 bases. The CDR3 has 15 amino acids. CDR1 is SGHAT, CDR2 FQNNGV, per germline. The V and J ends lost 1 base and 5 bases, in that order; junction bases with no gene match: 8. The CDR3 bases are TGTGCCAGCAGCTTAGCGGGACAGAGTGCGGACGAGCAGTACTTC. This gives the protein CASSLAGQSADEQYF.